The present TCR beta chain was sequenced within a study of CD4 T cells in relation to SARS-CoV-2 and coronaviruses. About the study: ViraFEST: approximately eleven-day antigen culture of PBMCs, then TCR beta CDR3 sequencing. No peptide or an HIV-1 Nef peptide pool served as negative control. Study conclusions and caveats: Compared with monoreactive clones, crossreactive clones showed significantly weaker SARS-CoV-2 expansion.

The CDR3 contains 12 residues. Germline V CDR1 and CDR2: SGHAT, FQNNGV. V lost 5 bases and J lost 7, with 11 bases in between. Assay used: immunoSEQ multiplex PCR; TCRdb lists only in-frame clones, some missing. Of about 21,000 clones in the sample, about 80% were seen once. This clone was counted between two and nine times. The antigen is not known. The unexposed donors gave CD4+ T cells in 2011-2018, prior to COVID-19. After ten to eleven days of culture, CD4+ T cells were isolated. The chain combines TRBV11-2 with TRBJ1-1, with a tentative D call TRBD1 (5 bases). Sequenced: CD4+ T cells from PBMCs, cultured in vitro. The clonotype originates from a human donor in good health. CDR3 loop: CASSRRVGEAFF. Written as DNA, the CDR3 is TGTGCCAGCAGCCGCAGGGTAGGTGAAGCTTTCTTT.